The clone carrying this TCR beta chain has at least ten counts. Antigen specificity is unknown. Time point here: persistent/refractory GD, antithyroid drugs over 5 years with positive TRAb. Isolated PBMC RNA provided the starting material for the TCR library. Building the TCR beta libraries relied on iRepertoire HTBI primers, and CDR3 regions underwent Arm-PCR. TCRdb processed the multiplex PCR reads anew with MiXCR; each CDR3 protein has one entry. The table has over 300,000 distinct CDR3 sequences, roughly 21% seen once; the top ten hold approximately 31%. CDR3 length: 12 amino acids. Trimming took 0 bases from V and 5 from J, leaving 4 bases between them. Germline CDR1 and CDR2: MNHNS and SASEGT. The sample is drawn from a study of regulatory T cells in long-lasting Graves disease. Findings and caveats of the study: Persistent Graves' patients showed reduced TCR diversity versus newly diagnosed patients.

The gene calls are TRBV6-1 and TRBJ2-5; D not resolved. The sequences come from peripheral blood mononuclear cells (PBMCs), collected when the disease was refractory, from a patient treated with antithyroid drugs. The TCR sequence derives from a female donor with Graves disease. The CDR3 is CASSEARETQYF. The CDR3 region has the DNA TGTGCCAGCAGTGAAGCGAGGGAGACCCAGTACTTC.